Below are 23 T cell receptor beta chains sequenced from a single sample in a study of blood T cell repertoires in COVID-19. The repertoire was sequenced with immunoSEQ multiplex PCR; TCRdb's copy has only in-frame clones and lacks some. The table lists 300,000 or so clones, roughly nine tenths of them singletons. Sequenced sample: peripheral blood. These receptors all stem from a man aged 18 to 35 who had recovered from COVID-19.

V is TRBV18 and J is TRBJ1-6; D perhaps matches TRBD1 (6 bases). V was shortened by 4 bases and J by 2 bases, with 9 bases between the two germline ends. CDR3 size: 15 residues. Per the germline V gene, CDR1 is KGHSH and CDR2 is LQKENI. The CDR3 sequence: CASSQGVPYNSPLHF. CDR3 bases: TGTGCCAGCTCACAGGGGGTCCCCTATAATTCACCCCTCCACTTT.

The genes are TRBV12-3 or TRBV12-4 and TRBJ2-3, with D perhaps matching TRBD2 (6 bases). V was cut by 8 bases and J by 4 bases, with 10 bases left in between. The CDR3 is 12 residues long. CDR3 amino acids: CASGDSSDTQYF. The CDR3 DNA sequence: TGTGCCAGCGGGGACTCCTCAGATACGCAGTATTTT.

V is TRBV6-2 or TRBV6-3 and J is TRBJ2-7; 7 nucleotides agree with TRBD2. With 2 bases clipped from V and 6 bases from J, the junction kept 10 bases outside the gene matches. From germline, CDR1 is MNHEY and CDR2 SVGEGT. The CDR3 runs 15 residues. CDR3 region: CASSYGAAGRGEQYF. The CDR3 DNA follows: TGTGCCAGCAGTTACGGGGCCGCTGGGAGGGGCGAGCAGTACTTC.

This clone was counted a few times. V usage is TRBV6-6 and J usage is TRBJ2-2, with 16 bases aligning to TRBD2. The CDR3 runs 20 residues. Per the germline V gene, CDR1 is MNHNY and CDR2 is SVGAGI (reference sequence). V was pared by 6 bases and J by 2 bases, with 12 bases of the junction left unmatched. The CDR3 sequence is CASSRSAGLAGGPNTGELFF. The CDR3 coding sequence is TGTGCCAGCAGCCGCTCTGCGGGACTAGCGGGGGGGCCAAACACCGGGGAGCTGTTTTTT.

V gene TRBV9 combines with J gene TRBJ2-3; 10 bases match TRBD2. After removal of 4 bases from V and 5 bases from J, the junction contained 7 bases not matched to a gene. The germline V gene has CDR1 SGDLS and CDR2 YYNGEE. The CDR3 is 15 amino acids. The CDR3: CASSPSGRAVDTQYF. The DNA of the CDR3 is TGTGCCAGCAGCCCGAGCGGGAGGGCCGTAGATACGCAGTATTTT.

The chain joins TRBV3-1 (or the pseudogene TRBV3-2) to TRBJ1-1; D call uncertain. V was cut by 7 bases and J by 1 base, with 7 bases left in between. Germline V gene sequence: CDR1 LGHDT, CDR2 YNNKEL (reference sequence). The CDR3 is 12 residues long. The CDR3: CASTWQNTEAFF. Written as DNA, the CDR3 is TGTGCCAGCACGTGGCAGAACACTGAAGCTTTCTTT.

The chain recombines TRBV5-4 with TRBJ1-2, with TRBD1 matching over 9 bases. Germline V gives CDR1 SGHNT, CDR2 YYREEE (reference sequence). The CDR3 runs to 13 residues. The V and J ends lost 4 bases and 6 bases, in that order; junction bases with no gene match: 4. Here the CDR3 DNA reads TGTGCCAGCAGCGAGGACAGGGGAGATGGCTACACCTTC. Translation: CASSEDRGDGYTF.

The chain couples TRBV5-1 to TRBJ2-5; D is perhaps TRBD1 (6 bases). The CDR3 loop spans 14 amino acids. Trimming shortened V by 2 bases and J by 2 bases, and 10 bases separated the two germline ends. Germline CDR1 is SGHRS and CDR2 is YFSETQ. CDR3 DNA sequence: TGCGCCAGCAGCTTTCAACAGGGTCAAGAGACCCAGTACTTC. Protein: CASSFQQGQETQYF. Together with reference TRBV5-1 and TRBJ2-5, the CDR3 gives the full variable domain: KAGVTQTPRYLIKTRGQQVTLSCSPISGHRSVSWYQQTPGQGLQFLFEYFSETQRNKGNFPGRFSGRQFSNSRSEMNVSTLELGDSALYLCASSFQQGQETQYFGPGTRLLVL.

There are a few counts of this clone. The rearrangement joins TRBV27 to TRBJ1-2; a weak D match, TRBD1 (6 bases). The CDR3 sequence is 15 residues long. Trimming removed 6 bases at V and 3 bases at J, with 17 bases between. Germline-derived CDR1 and CDR2 are MNHEY and SMNVEV (reference sequence). The CDR3 bases are TGTGCCAGCAGCCAAACCGGGACACCCTACTATGGCTACACCTTC. Its protein is CASSQTGTPYYGYTF.

V and J are TRBV6-1 and TRBJ1-5; TRBD1 is a possible D gene (5 bases). The ends were cut back, 1 base at V and 5 bases at J, with 12 bases in the middle. CDR1 is MNHNS and CDR2 is SASEGT in the germline V gene. The CDR3 runs to 15 residues. CDR3 in amino acids: CASSEVGGTDQPQHF. The DNA of the CDR3 is TGTGCCAGCAGTGAAGTAGGAGGGACCGATCAGCCCCAGCATTTT.

The rearrangement uses TRBV27 and TRBJ2-1; TRBD2 aligns across 7 bases. The CDR3 has 14 residues. J lost 4 bases, V lost 3 bases, and 3 bases had no gene match. In germline, CDR1 is MNHEY, CDR2 SMNVEV (reference sequence). For the CDR3, the DNA is TGTGCCAGCAGTTTGGAGGGAGGGTACAATGAGCAGTTCTTC. Encoded protein: CASSLEGGYNEQFF.

The rearrangement uses TRBV5-1 and TRBJ2-3; D perhaps matches TRBD1 (5 bases). The V gene's germline CDR1 is SGHRS and CDR2 YFSETQ. The CDR3 has 15 residues. Deletions cut 3 bases from V and 2 bases from J, with 13 bases between. The CDR3 nucleotides are TGCGCCAGCAGCTCCCTGACAGTTCCCACAGATACGCAGTATTTT. Its translation: CASSSLTVPTDTQYF.

V and J are TRBV9 and TRBJ2-1; D remains ambiguous. Germline V gives CDR1 SGDLS, CDR2 YYNGEE. V was cut by 2 bases and J by 0 bases, with 6 bases left in between. This CDR3 spans 14 amino acids. CDR3 nucleotides: TGTGCCAGCAGCGTCGGTTACTCCTACAATGAGCAGTTCTTC. Translation gives CASSVGYSYNEQFF.

This rearrangement joins TRBV10-1 to TRBJ2-2; perhaps TRBD1 as D (6 bases). Germline CDR1 WNHNN, CDR2 SYGVQD (reference sequence). This CDR3 spans 16 amino acids. V was trimmed by 5 bases and J by 1 base, leaving 14 bases between them. The CDR3 DNA reads as TGCGCCAGCAGTCCTGACCGGGACATGAACACCGGGGAGCTGTTTTTT. It translates to CASSPDRDMNTGELFF.

The gene calls are TRBV5-1 and TRBJ2-7, with D tentatively TRBD2 (5 bases). This CDR3 has 15 amino acids. Germline CDR1 SGHRS, CDR2 YFSETQ. Trimming stripped 0 bases from V and 4 bases from J, with 14 bases between. The DNA for the CDR3 is TGCGCCAGCAGCTTGGGGATGGAGGAGATATACGAGCAGTACTTC. Translation: CASSLGMEEIYEQYF.

This sequence joins TRBV7-2 and TRBJ1-3, with no clear D. The CDR3 sequence is 17 residues long. The V and J ends lost 1 base and 0 bases respectively, with 13 bases between them. CDR1 is SGHTA and CDR2 is FQGNSA in the germline V gene. CDR3 protein: CASSLVRPSSSGNTIYF. CDR3 DNA sequence: TGTGCCAGCAGCTTAGTCCGCCCCTCGAGCTCTGGAAACACCATATATTTT. Full variable domain (outside the CDR3, taken from reference TRBV7-2 and TRBJ1-3): GAGVSQSPSNKVTEKGKDVELRCDPISGHTALYWYRQSLGQGLEFLIYFQGNSAPDKSGLPSDRFSAERTGGSVSTLTIQRTQQEDSAVYLCASSLVRPSSSGNTIYFGEGSWLTVV.

The chain recombines TRBV7-2 with TRBJ1-3, with 7 nucleotides matching TRBD1. J lost 0 bases, V lost 5 bases, and 4 bases had no gene match. Per the germline V gene, CDR1 is SGHTA and CDR2 is FQGNSA. The CDR3 consists of 15 residues. The CDR3 DNA reads as TGTGCCAGCAGCCAGACAGGGAACTCTGGAAACACCATATATTTT. It encodes CASSQTGNSGNTIYF.

The V gene is TRBV6-5, the J gene TRBJ2-1; TRBD2 agrees at 12 bases. Germline V lookup: CDR1 MNHEY, CDR2 SVGAGI. CDR3 length equals 15 residues. After removal of 6 bases from V and 7 bases from J, the junction contained 7 bases not matched to a gene. The CDR3 loop reads CASSLGLAGLNEQFF. The CDR3 nucleotides read TGTGCCAGCAGCCTTGGACTAGCGGGGTTAAATGAGCAGTTCTTC.

The chain employs TRBV1 and TRBJ1-4; no check of the table's D call, TRBD1, against the DNA was made. TRBV1 counts as a pseudogene. The CDR3 sequence is 12 residues long. The CDR3 loop reads CTSSPINEKLFF. The CDR3 coding sequence is TGCACCAGCAGCCCAATTAATGAAAAACTGTTTTTT.

This chain connects TRBV6-5 to TRBJ1-2; weak D call: TRBD1 (6 bases). This CDR3 has 13 amino acids. Deletions cut 6 bases from V and 4 bases from J, with 12 bases between. Per germline, CDR1 MNHEY and CDR2 SVGAGI. The CDR3 region is CASSRTESYGYTF. The DNA of the CDR3 is TGTGCCAGCAGCCGGACAGAGTCCTATGGCTACACCTTC.

The rearrangement uses TRBV27 and TRBJ1-4, with 7 bases lining up with TRBD1. The length of the CDR3 is 14 residues. The germline gives CDR1 MNHEY, CDR2 SMNVEV (reference sequence). V shed 3 bases, J shed 5 bases, and the junction held 3 bases outside the gene matches. This chain's CDR3 is CASSFRQGNEKLFF. CDR3 nucleotides: TGTGCCAGCAGTTTTCGACAGGGAAATGAAAAACTGTTTTTT.

The V call is TRBV19, the J call TRBJ2-7; 8 bases are a match to TRBD1. Germline assignment: CDR1 LNHDA and CDR2 SQIVND (reference sequence). J gave up 5 bases and V 5 bases, and 2 bases lay outside the gene matches. This CDR3 has 12 residues. CDR3: CASSSTGDEQYF. The CDR3 region has the DNA TGTGCCAGTAGTTCGACAGGGGACGAGCAGTACTTC.

V gene TRBV5-1 combines with J gene TRBJ2-7; 8 bases fit TRBD1. The J segment lost 6 bases and the V segment lost 0 bases, leaving 8 bases of the junction unmatched. In germline, CDR1 is SGHRS, CDR2 YFSETQ. The CDR3 has 15 amino acids. The CDR3 spells CASSLEPDREGEQYF. DNA of the CDR3: TGCGCCAGCAGCTTGGAACCGGACAGGGAAGGCGAGCAGTACTTC.